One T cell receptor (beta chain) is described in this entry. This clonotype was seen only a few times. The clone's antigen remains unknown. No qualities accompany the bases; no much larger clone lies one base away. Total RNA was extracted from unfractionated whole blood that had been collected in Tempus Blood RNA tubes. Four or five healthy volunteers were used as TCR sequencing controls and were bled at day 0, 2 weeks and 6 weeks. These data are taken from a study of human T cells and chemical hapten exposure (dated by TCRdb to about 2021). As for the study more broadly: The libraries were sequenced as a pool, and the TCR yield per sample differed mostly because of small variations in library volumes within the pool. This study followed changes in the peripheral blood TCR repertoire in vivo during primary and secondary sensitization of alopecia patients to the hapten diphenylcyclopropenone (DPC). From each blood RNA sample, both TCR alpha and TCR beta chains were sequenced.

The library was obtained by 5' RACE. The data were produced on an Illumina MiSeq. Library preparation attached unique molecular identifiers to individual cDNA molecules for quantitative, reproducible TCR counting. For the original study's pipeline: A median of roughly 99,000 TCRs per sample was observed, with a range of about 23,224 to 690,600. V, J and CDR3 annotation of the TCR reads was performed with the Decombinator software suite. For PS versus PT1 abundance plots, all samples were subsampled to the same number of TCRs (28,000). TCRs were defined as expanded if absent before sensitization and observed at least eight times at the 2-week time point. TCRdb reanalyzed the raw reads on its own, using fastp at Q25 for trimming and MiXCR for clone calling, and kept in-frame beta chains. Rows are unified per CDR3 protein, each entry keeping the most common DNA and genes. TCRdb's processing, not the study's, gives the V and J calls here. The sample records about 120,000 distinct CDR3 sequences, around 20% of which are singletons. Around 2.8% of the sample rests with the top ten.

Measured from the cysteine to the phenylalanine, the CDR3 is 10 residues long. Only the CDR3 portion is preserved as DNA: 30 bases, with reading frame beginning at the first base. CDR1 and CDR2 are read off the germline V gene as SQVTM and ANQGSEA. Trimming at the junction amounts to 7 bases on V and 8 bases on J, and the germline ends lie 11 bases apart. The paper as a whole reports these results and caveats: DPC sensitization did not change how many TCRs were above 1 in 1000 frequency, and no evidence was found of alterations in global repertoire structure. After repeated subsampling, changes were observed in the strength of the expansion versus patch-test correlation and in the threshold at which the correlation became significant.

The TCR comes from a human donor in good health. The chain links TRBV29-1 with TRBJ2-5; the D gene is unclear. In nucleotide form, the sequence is TGCAGCGCTTCATCCGCCACCCAGTACTTC. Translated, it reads CSASSATQYF.